The TCR beta chain described here comes from a study of T cell repertoires in cytomegalovirus infection. Study overall: Recently identified HLA-C-restricted CMV epitopes were among the peptides used.

TCRdb ran MiXCR on the reads and lists one entry per CDR3 protein. The sample includes roughly 990,000 distinct CDR3 sequences, less than 35% of them seen just once. This clonotype has a handful of counts. No antigen is known for it. Germline CDR1 reads MGHRA; CDR2 reads YSYEKL. The V gene lost 0 bases and the J gene lost 4 bases, with 12 bases spanning the gap. This CDR3 region has 15 residues. The chain is built from TRBV4-1 and TRBJ1-2; unclear D gene. This receptor was identified in a human donor in good health (CMV status not recorded). Some clones in this sample may be carry-over from other donors' samples. Sequenced here: cultured CD8+ T cells from PBMCs, sampled from culture after CMV antigen stimulation. The CDR3 DNA sequence: TGCGCCAGCAGCCAAGAAAGGAATCCTCTCTATGGCTACACCTTC. The encoded protein is CASSQERNPLYGYTF.